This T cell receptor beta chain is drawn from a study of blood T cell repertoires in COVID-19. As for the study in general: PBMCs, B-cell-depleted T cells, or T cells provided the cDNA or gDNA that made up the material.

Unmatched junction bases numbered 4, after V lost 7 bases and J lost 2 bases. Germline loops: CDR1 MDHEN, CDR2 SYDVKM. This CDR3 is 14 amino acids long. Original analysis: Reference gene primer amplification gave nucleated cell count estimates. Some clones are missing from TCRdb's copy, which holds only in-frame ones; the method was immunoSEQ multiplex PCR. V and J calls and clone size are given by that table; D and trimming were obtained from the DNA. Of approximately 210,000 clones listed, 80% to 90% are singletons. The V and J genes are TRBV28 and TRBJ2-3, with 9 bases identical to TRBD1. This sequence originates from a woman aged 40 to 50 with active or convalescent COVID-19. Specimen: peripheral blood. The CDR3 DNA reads TGTGCCAGCATGGGGACAGGGTCCACAGATACGCAGTATTTT. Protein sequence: CASMGTGSTDTQYF.